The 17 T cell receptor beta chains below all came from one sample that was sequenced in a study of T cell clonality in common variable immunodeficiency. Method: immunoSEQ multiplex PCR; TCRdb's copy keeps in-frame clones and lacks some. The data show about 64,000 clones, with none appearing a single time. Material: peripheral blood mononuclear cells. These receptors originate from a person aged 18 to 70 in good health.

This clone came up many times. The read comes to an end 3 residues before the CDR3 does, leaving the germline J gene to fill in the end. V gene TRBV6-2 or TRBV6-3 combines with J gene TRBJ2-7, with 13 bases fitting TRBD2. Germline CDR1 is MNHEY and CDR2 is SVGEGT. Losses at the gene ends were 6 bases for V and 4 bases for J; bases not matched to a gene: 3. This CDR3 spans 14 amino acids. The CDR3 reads CASRKLAGGYEQYF. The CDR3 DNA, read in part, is TGTGCCAGCAGAAAACTAGCGGGGGGGTACGAG.

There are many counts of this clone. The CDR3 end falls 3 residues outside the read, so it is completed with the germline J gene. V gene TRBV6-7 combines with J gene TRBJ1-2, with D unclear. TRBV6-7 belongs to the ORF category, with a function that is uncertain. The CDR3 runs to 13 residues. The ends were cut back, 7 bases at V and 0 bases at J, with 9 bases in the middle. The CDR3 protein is CASNLGANYGYTF. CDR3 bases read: TGTGCCAGCAACCTCGGTGCTAACTATGGC.

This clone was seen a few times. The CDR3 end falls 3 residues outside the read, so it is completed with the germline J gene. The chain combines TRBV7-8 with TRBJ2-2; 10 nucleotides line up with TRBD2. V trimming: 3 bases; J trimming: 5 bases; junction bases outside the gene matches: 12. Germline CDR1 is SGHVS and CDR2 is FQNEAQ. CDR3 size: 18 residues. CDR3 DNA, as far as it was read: TGTGCCAGCAGCTTTCCATTGGACAGGACTAGCGGTACCGGGGAG. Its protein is CASSFPLDRTSGTGE. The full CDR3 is CASSFPLDRTSGTGELFF. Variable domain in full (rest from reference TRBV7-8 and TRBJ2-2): GAGVSQSPRYKVAKRGQDVALRCDPISGHVSLFWYQQALGQGPEFLTYFQNEAQLDKSGLPSDRFFAERPEGSVSTLKIQRTQQEDSAVYLCASSFPLDRTSGTGELFFGEGSRLTVL.

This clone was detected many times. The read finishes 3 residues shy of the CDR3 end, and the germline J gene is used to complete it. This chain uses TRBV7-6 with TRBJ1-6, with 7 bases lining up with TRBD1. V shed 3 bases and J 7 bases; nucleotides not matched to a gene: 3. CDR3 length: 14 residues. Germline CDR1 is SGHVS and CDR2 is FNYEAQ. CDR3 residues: CASSFGQENSPLHF. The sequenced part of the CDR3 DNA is TGTGCCAGCAGCTTCGGACAGGAGAATTCACCC.

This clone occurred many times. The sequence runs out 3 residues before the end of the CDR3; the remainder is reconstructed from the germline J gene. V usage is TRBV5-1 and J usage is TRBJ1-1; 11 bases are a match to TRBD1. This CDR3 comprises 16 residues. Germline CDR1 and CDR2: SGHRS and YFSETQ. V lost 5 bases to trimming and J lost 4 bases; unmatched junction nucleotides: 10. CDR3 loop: CASRQRRGTGGTEAFF. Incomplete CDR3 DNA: TGCGCCAGCAGGCAGAGAAGGGGGACAGGGGGCACTGAA.

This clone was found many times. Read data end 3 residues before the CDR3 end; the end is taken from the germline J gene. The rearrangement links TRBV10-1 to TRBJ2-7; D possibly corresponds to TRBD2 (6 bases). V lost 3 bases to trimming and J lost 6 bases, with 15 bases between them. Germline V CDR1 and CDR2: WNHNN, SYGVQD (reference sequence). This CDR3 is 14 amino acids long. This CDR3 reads CASSDGGALGEQYF. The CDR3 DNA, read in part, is TGCGCCAGCAGTGACGGCGGGGCACTCGGCGAG.

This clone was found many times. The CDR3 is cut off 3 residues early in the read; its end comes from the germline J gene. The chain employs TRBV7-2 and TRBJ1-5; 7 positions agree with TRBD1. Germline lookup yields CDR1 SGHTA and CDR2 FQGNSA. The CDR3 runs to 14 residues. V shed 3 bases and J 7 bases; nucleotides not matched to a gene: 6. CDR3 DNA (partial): TGTGCCAGCAGCTTCGGGACAGACGAACAGCCC. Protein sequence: CASSFGTDEQP. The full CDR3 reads CASSFGTDEQPQHF.

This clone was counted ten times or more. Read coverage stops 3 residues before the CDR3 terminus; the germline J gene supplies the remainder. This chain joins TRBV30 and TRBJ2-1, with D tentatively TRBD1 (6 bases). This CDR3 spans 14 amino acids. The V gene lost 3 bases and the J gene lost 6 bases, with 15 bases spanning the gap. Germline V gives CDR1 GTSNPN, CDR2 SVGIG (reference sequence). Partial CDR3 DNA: TGTGCCTGGAGGGGCAGGGGTGTAAGCAATGAG. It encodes CAWRGRGVSNE. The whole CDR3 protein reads CAWRGRGVSNEQFF. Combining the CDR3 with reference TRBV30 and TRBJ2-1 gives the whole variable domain SQTIHQWPATLVQPVGSPLSLECTVEGTSNPNLYWYRQAAGRGLQLLFYSVGIGQISSEVPQNLSASRPQDRQFILSSKKLLLSDSGFYLCAWRGRGVSNEQFFGPGTRLTVL.

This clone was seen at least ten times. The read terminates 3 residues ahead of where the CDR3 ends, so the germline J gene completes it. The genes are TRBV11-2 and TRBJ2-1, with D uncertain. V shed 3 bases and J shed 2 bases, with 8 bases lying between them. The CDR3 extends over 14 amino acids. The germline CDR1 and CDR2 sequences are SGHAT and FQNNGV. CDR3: CASSFDFTYNEQFF. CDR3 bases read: TGTGCCAGCAGCTTTGACTTCACCTACAATGAG.

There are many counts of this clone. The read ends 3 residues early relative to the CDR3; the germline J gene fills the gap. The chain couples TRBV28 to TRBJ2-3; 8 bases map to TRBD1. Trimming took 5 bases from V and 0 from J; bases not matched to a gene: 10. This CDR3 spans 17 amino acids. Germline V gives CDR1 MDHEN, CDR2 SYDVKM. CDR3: CASSTGGLGASTDTQYF. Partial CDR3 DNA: TGTGCCAGCAGTACAGGGGGTTTGGGTGCTAGCACAGATACG.

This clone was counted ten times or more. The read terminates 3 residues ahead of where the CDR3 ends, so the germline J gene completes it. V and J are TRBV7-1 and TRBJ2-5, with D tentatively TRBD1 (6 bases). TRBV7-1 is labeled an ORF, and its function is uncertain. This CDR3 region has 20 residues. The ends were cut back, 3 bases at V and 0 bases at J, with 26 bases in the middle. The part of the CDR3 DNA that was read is TGTGCCAGCAGCTCCAATTATAAACTCCGGGACCAGGGGAACCAAGAGACC. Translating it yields CASSSNYKLRDQGNQET. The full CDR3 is CASSSNYKLRDQGNQETQYF.

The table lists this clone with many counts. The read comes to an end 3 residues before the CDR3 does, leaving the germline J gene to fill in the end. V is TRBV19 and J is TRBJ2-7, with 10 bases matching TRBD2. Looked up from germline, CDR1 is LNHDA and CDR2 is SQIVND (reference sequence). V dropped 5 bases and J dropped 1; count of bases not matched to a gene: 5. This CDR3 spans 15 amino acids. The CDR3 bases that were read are TGTGCCAGTAGTCAAACTAGCGGGAATTCCTACGAG. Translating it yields CASSQTSGNSYE. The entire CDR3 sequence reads CASSQTSGNSYEQYF.

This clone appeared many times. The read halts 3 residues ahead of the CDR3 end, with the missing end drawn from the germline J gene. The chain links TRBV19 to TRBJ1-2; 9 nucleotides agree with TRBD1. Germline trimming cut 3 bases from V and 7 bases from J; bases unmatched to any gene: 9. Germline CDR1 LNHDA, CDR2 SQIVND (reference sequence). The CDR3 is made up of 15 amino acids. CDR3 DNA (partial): TGTGCCAGTAGTATCCCAACAGGGGGCGTTATTGGC. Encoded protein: CASSIPTGGVIG. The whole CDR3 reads CASSIPTGGVIGYTF.

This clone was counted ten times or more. The CDR3 protein is CASSRGPSGDTEAFF. CDR3 DNA, as far as it was read: TGCGCCAGCAGCCGCGGGCCCTCTGGGGACACTGAA. The chain uses TRBV4-1 and TRBJ1-1; D is unclear. The CDR3 goes on 3 residues after the read ends, and that part is filled in from the germline J gene. The CDR3 spans 15 residues. The germline V gene encodes CDR1 MGHRA and CDR2 YSYEKL. The germline V and J ends were trimmed by 4 bases and 3 bases, with 15 bases remaining between them.

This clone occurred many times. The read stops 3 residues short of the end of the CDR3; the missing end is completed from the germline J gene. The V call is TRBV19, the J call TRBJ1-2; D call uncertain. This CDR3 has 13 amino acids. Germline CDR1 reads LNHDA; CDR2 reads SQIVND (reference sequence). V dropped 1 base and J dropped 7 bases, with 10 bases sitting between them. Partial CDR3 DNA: TGTGCCAGTAGTATAGGTTACGCGGCTGGC. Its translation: CASSIGYAAG. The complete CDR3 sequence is CASSIGYAAGYTF. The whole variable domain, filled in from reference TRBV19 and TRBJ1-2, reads DGGITQSPKYLFRKEGQNVTLSCEQNLNHDAMYWYRQDPGQGLRLIYYSQIVNDFQKGDIAEGYSVSREKKESFPLTVTSAQKNPTAFYLCASSIGYAAGYTFGSGTRLTVV.

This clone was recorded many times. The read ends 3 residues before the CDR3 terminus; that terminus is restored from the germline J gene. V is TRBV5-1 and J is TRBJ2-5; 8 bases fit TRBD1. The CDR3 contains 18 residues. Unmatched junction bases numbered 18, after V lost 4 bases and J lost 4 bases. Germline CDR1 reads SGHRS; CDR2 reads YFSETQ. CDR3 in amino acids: CASSPLGVGTGGRETQYF. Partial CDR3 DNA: TGCGCCAGCAGCCCGCTAGGCGTTGGGACAGGTGGCCGAGAGACC.

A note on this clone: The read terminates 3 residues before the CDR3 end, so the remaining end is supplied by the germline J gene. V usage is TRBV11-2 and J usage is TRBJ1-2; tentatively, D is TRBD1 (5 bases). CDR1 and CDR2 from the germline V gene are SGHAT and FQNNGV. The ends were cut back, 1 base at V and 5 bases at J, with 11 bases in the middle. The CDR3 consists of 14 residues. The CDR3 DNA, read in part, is TGTGCCAGCAGCTTAGCGGTGGAGGGGTATGGC. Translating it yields CASSLAVEGYG. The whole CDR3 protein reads CASSLAVEGYGYTF.